The clone carrying this T cell receptor (beta chain) was observed a few times. V was cut by 3 bases and J by 6 bases, with 15 bases left in between. The CDR3 covers 15 residues. Germline values: CDR1 SEHNR, CDR2 FQNEAQ (reference sequence). The source of the sample is a study of blood T cell repertoires in COVID-19. TCRdb's table, derived via immunoSEQ multiplex PCR, lists solely in-frame clones and lacks some. The data contain 250,000 to 300,000 clones, 82% of them singletons. Those designated as exposed participants met a COVID-19 case within 2 weeks before study entry. The sequenced sample was PBMCs or T cells enriched from blood (not recorded which). The J gene is TRBJ1-5, the V gene TRBV7-9; the D gene is possibly TRBD1 (6 bases). The clonotype was recovered from a man aged 35-49 years who had been exposed to COVID-19. The CDR3 is CASSFHGGAGQPQHF. The CDR3 region has the DNA TGTGCCAGCAGCTTCCACGGGGGGGCAGGTCAGCCCCAGCATTTT.